The 18 T cell receptor beta chains given below trace back to one sample, sequenced in a study of shared T cell receptors in the human thymus. The repertoire was sequenced with immunoSEQ multiplex PCR; TCRdb's copy has only in-frame clones and lacks some. The sample contains 600,000 or so clones, about 87% of which appear only once. These data also formed part of another study, on human thymus T cells.

Specimen: thymocytes. These receptors were collected from a boy under two years old with a congenital heart defect.

The chain carries TRBV4-3 and TRBJ2-5; 9 bases match TRBD1. Germline CDR1 and CDR2: LGHNA and YSLEER. The CDR3 contains 17 residues. Germline trimming cut 2 bases from V and 1 base from J; bases unmatched to any gene: 8. The CDR3 region has the DNA TGCGCCAGCAGCCAAAACCCCGGGACAGGGCCCCAAGAGACCCAGTACTTC. It specifies CASSQNPGTGPQETQYF.

The J gene is TRBJ2-7, the V gene TRBV4-3; D is perhaps TRBD2 (5 bases). The CDR3 length is 16 residues. Germline values: CDR1 LGHNA, CDR2 YSLEER. Trimming stripped 2 bases from V and 0 bases from J, with 14 bases between. DNA for the CDR3: TGCGCCAGCAGCCAAACTAGGGAGCTTAGCTCCTACGAGCAGTACTTC. Translating it yields CASSQTRELSSYEQYF.

In this sample, this clone turned up a few times. The chain uses TRBV28 and TRBJ1-1; 9 positions match TRBD1. This CDR3 is 15 amino acids long. In germline, CDR1 is MDHEN, CDR2 SYDVKM. J gave up 0 bases and V 5 bases, and 4 bases lay outside the gene matches. The CDR3 sequence is CASSTGGIVNTEAFF. Here the CDR3 DNA reads TGTGCCAGCAGTACAGGGGGCATTGTGAACACTGAAGCTTTCTTT.

The V gene is TRBV7-9, the J gene TRBJ1-2, with no clear D. This CDR3 has 15 residues. In germline, CDR1 is SEHNR, CDR2 FQNEAQ (reference sequence). Trimming left V 1 base short and J 4 bases short, with 13 bases between. The CDR3 region has the DNA TGTGCCAGCAGCTTAGTTGAAACGCTCGGCTATGGCTACACCTTC. Its translation: CASSLVETLGYGYTF.

This clone was recorded once. The germline gene is not matched at one end of the junction; a read error may be the cause. The chain uses TRBV6-5 and TRBJ1-6, with unresolved D. Germline V gene sequence: CDR1 MNHEY, CDR2 SVGAGI. This CDR3 region has 15 residues. Here the CDR3 reads CASSLKETYNSPLHF. The CDR3 nucleotides read TGTGCCAGCAGTTTAAAAGAAACCTATAATTCCCCCCTCCACTTT.

The chain couples TRBV9 to TRBJ2-7; 7 bases align to TRBD2. This CDR3 contains 15 residues. Trimming took 0 bases from V and 3 from J; bases not matched to a gene: 6. In germline, CDR1 is SGDLS, CDR2 YYNGEE. CDR3 protein: CASSVGGGLVYEQYF. Here the CDR3 DNA reads TGTGCCAGCAGCGTAGGGGGAGGGTTAGTCTACGAGCAGTACTTC.

This chain connects TRBV19 to TRBJ2-3, with 9 nucleotides matching TRBD2. Per germline, CDR1 LNHDA and CDR2 SQIVND (reference sequence). The junction had 6 bases not matched to a gene; V was cut back by 7 bases and J by 1 base. This CDR3 is built from 15 residues. The CDR3 spells CASTVAGVRTDTQYF. CDR3 sequence (DNA): TGTGCCAGTACCGTAGCGGGGGTGCGCACAGATACGCAGTATTTT.

This clone came up once. CDR3 sequence: CASSDSTHSNQPQHF. The CDR3 DNA is TGTGCCAGCAGTGACTCCACACATAGCAATCAGCCCCAGCATTTT. The chain combines TRBV2 with TRBJ1-5; D not certain. Per germline, CDR1 SNHLY and CDR2 FYNNEI. The V gene lost 3 bases and the J gene lost 0 bases, with 9 bases spanning the gap. The CDR3 is 15 residues long.

This chain joins TRBV11-2 and TRBJ2-2; the match to TRBD2 covers 11 bases. This CDR3 is built from 16 residues. V shed 4 bases, J shed 2 bases, and the junction held 3 bases outside the gene matches. Germline CDR1 is SGHAT and CDR2 is FQNNGV. CDR3 nucleotide sequence: TGTGCCAGCAGCTGTAGACTAGCGGGAAACACCGGGGAGCTGTTTTTT. Protein product: CASSCRLAGNTGELFF.

The J gene is TRBJ2-1, the V gene TRBV27; 11 bases agree with TRBD2. CDR3 length equals 16 residues. Trimming took 6 bases from V and 0 from J; bases not matched to a gene: 4. Germline CDR1 MNHEY, CDR2 SMNVEV (reference sequence). The CDR3 DNA reads as TGTGCCAGCAGCCGACTAGCGGGGTACTCCTACAATGAGCAGTTCTTC. Translating it yields CASSRLAGYSYNEQFF.

The chain has TRBV4-3 and TRBJ2-1, with D unresolved. The germline V and J ends were trimmed by 0 bases and 6 bases, with 24 bases remaining between them. This CDR3 has 19 residues. CDR1 and CDR2 (germline): LGHNA, YSLEER. The CDR3 here is CASSQEVSSWQHVSNEQFF. CDR3 DNA sequence: TGCGCCAGCAGCCAAGAAGTATCTAGTTGGCAACATGTCAGCAATGAGCAGTTCTTC.

This chain joins TRBV14 and TRBJ2-7; a weak D match, TRBD1 (7 bases). This CDR3 region has 15 residues. Trimming pared 1 base from V and 3 bases from J, leaving 13 bases between. Per the germline V gene, CDR1 is SGHDN and CDR2 is FVKESK. CDR3 region: CASSQGQGGNYEQYF. CDR3 coding DNA: TGTGCCAGCAGCCAAGGGCAGGGGGGCAACTACGAGCAGTACTTC.

The chain combines TRBV6-6 with TRBJ2-7, with a possible D match to TRBD1 (6 bases). The V end was cut by 5 bases, the J end by 4 bases, with 12 bases between. CDR1 and CDR2 from the germline V gene are MNHNY and SVGAGI (reference sequence). CDR3 length: 13 residues. CDR3 sequence reads: CASSQHRAYEQYF. In nucleotides, the CDR3 is TGTGCCAGCAGTCAGCACAGGGCTTACGAGCAGTACTTC.

V usage is TRBV28 and J usage is TRBJ1-3; TRBD1 matches at 11 bases. The CDR3 runs 16 residues. Unmatched junction bases numbered 5, after V lost 4 bases and J lost 3 bases. Germline V CDR1 and CDR2: MDHEN, SYDVKM. The CDR3 nucleotides read TGTGCCAGCAGTTGGGCCGGGACAGGGGGTGGAAACACCATATATTTT. Translation: CASSWAGTGGGNTIYF.

The CDR3 DNA sequence: TGCGCCAGCAGCCAACAGGGTCGGAACGAGCAGTACTTC. It translates to CASSQQGRNEQYF. The V and J genes are TRBV4-3 and TRBJ2-7; TRBD1 might be the D (5 bases). From germline, CDR1 is LGHNA and CDR2 YSLEER. The V and J ends lost 2 bases and 5 bases respectively, with 10 bases between them. CDR3 length: 13 amino acids.

The chain links TRBV5-6 to TRBJ2-7; 11 bases are shared with TRBD2. V lost 5 bases and J lost 4; bases outside the gene matches: 8. This CDR3 region has 15 residues. Germline CDR1 is SGHDT and CDR2 is YYEEEE. In nucleotides, the CDR3 is TGTGCCAGCAGATCTACTAGCGGGGGCCCATACGAGCAGTACTTC. Translated: CASRSTSGGPYEQYF.

The chain combines TRBV10-3 with TRBJ2-7; 7 positions match TRBD1. V gave up 5 bases and J gave up 4 bases; unmatched junction bases: 5. The CDR3 length is 13 residues. Germline V CDR1 and CDR2: ENHRY, SYGVKD. CDR3 DNA sequence: TGTGCCATCAGTAATCCGGACAGGTACGAGCAGTACTTC. The encoded protein is CAISNPDRYEQYF.

This chain connects TRBV12-2 to TRBJ2-7; TRBD1 is taken as the D call from the table, unchecked against the DNA. TRBV12-2 counts as a pseudogene. This CDR3 spans 15 amino acids. The CDR3 loop is CASRLAWWGHYEQYF. The CDR3 nucleotides read TGTGCAAGTCGCTTAGCTTGGTGGGGGCACTACGAGCAGTACTTC.